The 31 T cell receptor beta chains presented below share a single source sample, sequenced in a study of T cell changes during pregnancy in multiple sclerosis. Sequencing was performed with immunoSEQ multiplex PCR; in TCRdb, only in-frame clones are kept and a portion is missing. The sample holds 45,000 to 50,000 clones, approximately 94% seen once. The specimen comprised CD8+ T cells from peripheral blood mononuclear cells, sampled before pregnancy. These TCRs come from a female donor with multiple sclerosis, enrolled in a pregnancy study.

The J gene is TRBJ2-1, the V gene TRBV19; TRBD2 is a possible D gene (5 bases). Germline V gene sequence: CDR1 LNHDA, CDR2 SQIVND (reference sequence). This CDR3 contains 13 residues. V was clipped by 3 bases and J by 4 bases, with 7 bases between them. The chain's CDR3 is CASSIRGYNEQFF. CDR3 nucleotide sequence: TGTGCCAGTAGTATTCGGGGTTACAATGAGCAGTTCTTC. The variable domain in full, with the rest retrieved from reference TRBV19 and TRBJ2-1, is DGGITQSPKYLFRKEGQNVTLSCEQNLNHDAMYWYRQDPGQGLRLIYYSQIVNDFQKGDIAEGYSVSREKKESFPLTVTSAQKNPTAFYLCASSIRGYNEQFFGPGTRLTVL.

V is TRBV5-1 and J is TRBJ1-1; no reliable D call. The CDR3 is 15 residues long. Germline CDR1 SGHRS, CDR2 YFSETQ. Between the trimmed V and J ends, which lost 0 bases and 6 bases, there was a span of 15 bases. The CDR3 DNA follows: TGCGCCAGCAGCTTGGAGCCGGGATGGTCGGCTGAAGCTTTCTTT. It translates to CASSLEPGWSAEAFF.

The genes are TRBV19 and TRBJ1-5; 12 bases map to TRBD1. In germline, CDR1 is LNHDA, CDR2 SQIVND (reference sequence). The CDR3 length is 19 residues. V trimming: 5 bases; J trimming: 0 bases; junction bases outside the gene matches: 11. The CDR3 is CASSVAQGQGAFSNQPQHF. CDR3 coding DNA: TGTGCCAGTAGTGTGGCCCAGGGACAGGGGGCTTTTAGCAATCAGCCCCAGCATTTT.

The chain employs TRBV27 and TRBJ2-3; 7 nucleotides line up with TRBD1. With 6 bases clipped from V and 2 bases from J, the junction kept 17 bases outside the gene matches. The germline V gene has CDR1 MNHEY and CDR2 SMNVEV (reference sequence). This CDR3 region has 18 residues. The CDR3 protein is CASSPPRRTDRDTDTQYF. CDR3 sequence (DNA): TGTGCCAGCAGCCCCCCTCGTCGGACCGACAGGGACACAGATACGCAGTATTTT.

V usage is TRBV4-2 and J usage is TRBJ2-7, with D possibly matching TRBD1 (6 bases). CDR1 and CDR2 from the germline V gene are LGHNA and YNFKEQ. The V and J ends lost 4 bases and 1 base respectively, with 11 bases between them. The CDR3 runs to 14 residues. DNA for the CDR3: TGTGCCAGCAGCCCCTTGGACAGTTCCTACGAGCAGTACTTC. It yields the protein CASSPLDSSYEQYF.

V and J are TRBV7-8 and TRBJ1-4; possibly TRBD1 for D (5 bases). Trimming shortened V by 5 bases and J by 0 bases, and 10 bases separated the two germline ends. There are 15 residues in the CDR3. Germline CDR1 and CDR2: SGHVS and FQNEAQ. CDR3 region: CASSPWGATNEKLFF. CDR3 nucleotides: TGTGCCAGCAGCCCCTGGGGCGCAACTAATGAAAAACTGTTTTTT.

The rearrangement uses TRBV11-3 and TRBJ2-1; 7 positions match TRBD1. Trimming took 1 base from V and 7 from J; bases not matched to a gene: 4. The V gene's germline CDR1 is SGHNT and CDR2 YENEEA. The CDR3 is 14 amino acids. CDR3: CASSLGTGPNEQFF. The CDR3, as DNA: TGTGCCAGCAGCTTAGGGACAGGACCGAATGAGCAGTTCTTC.

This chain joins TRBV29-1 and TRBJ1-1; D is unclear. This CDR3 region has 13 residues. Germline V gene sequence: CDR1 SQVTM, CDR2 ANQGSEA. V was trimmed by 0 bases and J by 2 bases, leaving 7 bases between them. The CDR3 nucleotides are TGCAGCGTTGAAGATGGCAGTAACACTGAAGCTTTCTTT. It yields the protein CSVEDGSNTEAFF.

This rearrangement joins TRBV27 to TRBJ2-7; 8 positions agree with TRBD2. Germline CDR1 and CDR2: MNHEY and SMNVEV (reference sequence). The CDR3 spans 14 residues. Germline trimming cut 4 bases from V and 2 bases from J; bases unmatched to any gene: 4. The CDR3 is CASSWAGGAYEQYF. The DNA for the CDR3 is TGTGCCAGCAGTTGGGCGGGAGGCGCCTACGAGCAGTACTTC.

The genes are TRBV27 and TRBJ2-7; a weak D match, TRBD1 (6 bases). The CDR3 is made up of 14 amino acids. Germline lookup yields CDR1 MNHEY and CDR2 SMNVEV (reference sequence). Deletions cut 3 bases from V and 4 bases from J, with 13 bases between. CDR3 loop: CASSLSSQGYEQYF. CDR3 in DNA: TGTGCCAGCAGTTTGTCCTCTCAGGGGTACGAGCAGTACTTC.

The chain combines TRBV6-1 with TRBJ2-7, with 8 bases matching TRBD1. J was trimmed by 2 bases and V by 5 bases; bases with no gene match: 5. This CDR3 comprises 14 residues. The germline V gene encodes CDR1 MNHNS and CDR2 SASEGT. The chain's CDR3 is CASSQTGDPYEQYF. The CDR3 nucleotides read TGTGCCAGCAGTCAGACAGGGGACCCCTACGAGCAGTACTTC.

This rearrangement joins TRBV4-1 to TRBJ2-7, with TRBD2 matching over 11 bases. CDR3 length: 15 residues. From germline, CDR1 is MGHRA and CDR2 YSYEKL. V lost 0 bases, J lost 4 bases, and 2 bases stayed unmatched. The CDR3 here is CASSQELAGVYEQYF. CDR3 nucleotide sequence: TGCGCCAGCAGCCAAGAACTAGCGGGAGTATACGAGCAGTACTTC.

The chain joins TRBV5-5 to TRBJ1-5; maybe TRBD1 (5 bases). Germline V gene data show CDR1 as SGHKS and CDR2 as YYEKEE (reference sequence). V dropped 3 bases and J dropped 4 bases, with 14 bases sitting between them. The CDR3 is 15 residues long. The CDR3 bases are TGTGCCAGCAGCTCACGGGGGTCGGAGAATCAGCCCCAGCATTTT. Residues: CASSSRGSENQPQHF.

CDR3 nucleotide sequence: TGTGCCTGGACGGGACAGGGGCTCGAGCAGTACTTC. Amino acid sequence: CAWTGQGLEQYF. The chain is built from TRBV30 and TRBJ2-7; TRBD1 matches at 10 bases. The ends lost 4 bases at V and 6 bases at J; junction bases unmatched: 3. The germline gives CDR1 GTSNPN, CDR2 SVGIG (reference sequence). This CDR3 comprises 12 residues.

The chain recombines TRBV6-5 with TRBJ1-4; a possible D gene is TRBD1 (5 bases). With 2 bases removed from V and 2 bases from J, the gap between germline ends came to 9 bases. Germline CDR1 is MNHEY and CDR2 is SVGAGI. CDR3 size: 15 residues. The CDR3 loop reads CASSYVGGTNEKLFF. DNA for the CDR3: TGTGCCAGCAGTTACGTTGGGGGGACTAATGAAAAACTGTTTTTT.

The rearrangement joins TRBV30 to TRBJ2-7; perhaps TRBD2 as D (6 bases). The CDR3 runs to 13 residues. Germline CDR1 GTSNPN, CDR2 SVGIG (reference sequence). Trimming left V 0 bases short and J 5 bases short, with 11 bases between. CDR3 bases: TGTGCCTGGAGTGTATGGGGGGACCACGAGCAGTACTTC. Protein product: CAWSVWGDHEQYF. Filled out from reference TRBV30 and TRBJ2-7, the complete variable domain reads SQTIHQWPATLVQPVGSPLSLECTVEGTSNPNLYWYRQAAGRGLQLLFYSVGIGQISSEVPQNLSASRPQDRQFILSSKKLLLSDSGFYLCAWSVWGDHEQYFGPGTRLTVT.

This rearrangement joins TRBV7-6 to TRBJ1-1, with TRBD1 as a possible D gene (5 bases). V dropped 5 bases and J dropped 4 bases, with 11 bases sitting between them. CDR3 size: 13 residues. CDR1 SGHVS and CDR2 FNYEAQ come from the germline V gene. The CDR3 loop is CASSVPGGTEAFF. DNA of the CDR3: TGTGCCAGCAGCGTCCCGGGGGGCACTGAAGCTTTCTTT.

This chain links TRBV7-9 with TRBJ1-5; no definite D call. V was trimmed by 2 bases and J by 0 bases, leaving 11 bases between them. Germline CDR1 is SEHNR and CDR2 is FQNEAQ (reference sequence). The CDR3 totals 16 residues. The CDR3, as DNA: TGTGCCAGCAGCTTAACCCGTGGCGGTAGCAATCAGCCCCAGCATTTT. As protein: CASSLTRGGSNQPQHF.

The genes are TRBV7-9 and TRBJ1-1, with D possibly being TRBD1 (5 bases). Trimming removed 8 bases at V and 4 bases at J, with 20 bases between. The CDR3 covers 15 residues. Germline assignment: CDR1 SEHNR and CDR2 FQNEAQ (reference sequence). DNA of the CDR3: TGTGCCAGCGCCCCCCCGGGAGGGAGGGGCACTGAAGCTTTCTTT. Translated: CASAPPGGRGTEAFF.

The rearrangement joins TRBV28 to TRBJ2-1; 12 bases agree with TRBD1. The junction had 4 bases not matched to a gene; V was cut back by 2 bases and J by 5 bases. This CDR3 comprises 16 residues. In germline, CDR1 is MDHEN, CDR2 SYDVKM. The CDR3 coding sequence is TGTGCCAGCAGTTTAACCCGGGACAGGGGGCACAATGAGCAGTTCTTC. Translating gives CASSLTRDRGHNEQFF. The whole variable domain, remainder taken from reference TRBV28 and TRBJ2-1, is DVKVTQSSRYLVKRTGEKVFLECVQDMDHENMFWYRQDPGLGLRLIYFSYDVKMKEKGDIPEGYSVSREKKERFSLILESASTNQTSMYLCASSLTRDRGHNEQFFGPGTRLTVL.

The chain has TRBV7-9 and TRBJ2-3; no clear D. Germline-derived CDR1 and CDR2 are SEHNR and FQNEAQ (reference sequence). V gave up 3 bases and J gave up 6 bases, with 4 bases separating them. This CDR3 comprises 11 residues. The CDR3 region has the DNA TGTGCCAGCAGCTTTCTCGATACGCAGTATTTT. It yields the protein CASSFLDTQYF. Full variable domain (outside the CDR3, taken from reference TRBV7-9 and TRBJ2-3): DTGVSQNPRHKITKRGQNVTFRCDPISEHNRLYWYRQTLGQGPEFLTYFQNEAQLEKSRLLSDRFSAERPKGSFSTLEIQRTEQGDSAMYLCASSFLDTQYFGPGTRLTVL.

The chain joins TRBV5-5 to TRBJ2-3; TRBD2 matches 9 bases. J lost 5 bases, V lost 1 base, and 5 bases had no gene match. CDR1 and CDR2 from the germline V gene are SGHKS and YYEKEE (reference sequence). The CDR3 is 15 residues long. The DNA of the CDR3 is TGTGCCAGCAGCTTGTCTAGCGGGGTCTTAGATACGCAGTATTTT. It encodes CASSLSSGVLDTQYF. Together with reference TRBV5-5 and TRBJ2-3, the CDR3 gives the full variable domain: DAGVTQSPTHLIKTRGQQVTLRCSPISGHKSVSWYQQVLGQGPQFIFQYYEKEERGRGNFPDRFSARQFPNYSSELNVNALLLGDSALYLCASSLSSGVLDTQYFGPGTRLTVL.

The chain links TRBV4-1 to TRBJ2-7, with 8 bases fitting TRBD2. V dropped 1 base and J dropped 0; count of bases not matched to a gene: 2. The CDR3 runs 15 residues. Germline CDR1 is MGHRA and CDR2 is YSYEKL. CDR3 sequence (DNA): TGCGCCAGCAGCCAAGGGCGGGGGGACTCCTACGAGCAGTACTTC. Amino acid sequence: CASSQGRGDSYEQYF.

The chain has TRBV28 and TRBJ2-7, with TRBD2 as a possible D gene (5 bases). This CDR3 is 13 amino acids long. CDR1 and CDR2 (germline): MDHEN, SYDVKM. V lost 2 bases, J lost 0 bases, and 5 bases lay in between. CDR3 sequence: CASSLRDSYEQYF. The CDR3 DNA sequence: TGTGCCAGCAGTTTACGGGACTCCTACGAGCAGTACTTC. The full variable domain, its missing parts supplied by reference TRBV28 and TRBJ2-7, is DVKVTQSSRYLVKRTGEKVFLECVQDMDHENMFWYRQDPGLGLRLIYFSYDVKMKEKGDIPEGYSVSREKKERFSLILESASTNQTSMYLCASSLRDSYEQYFGPGTRLTVT.

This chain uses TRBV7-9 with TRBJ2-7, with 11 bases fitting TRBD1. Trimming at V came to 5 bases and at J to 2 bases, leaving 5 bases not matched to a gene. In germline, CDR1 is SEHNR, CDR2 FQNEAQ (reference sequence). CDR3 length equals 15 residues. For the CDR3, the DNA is TGTGCCAGCAGCGGAAAGGGACAGGGGGCCTACGAGCAGTACTTC. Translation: CASSGKGQGAYEQYF.

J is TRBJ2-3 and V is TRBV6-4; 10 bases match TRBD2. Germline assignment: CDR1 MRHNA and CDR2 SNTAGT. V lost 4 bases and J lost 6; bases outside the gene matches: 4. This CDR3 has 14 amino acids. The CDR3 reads CASSAPGLADTQYF. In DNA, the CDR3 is TGTGCCAGCAGTGCACCGGGACTAGCGGATACGCAGTATTTT.

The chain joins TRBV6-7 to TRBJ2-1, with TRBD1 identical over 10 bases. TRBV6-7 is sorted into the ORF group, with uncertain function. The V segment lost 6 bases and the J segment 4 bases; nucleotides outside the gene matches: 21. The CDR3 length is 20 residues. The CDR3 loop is CASSESQVPGQGSRYNEQFF. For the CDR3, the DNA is TGTGCCAGCAGCGAATCACAAGTCCCGGGACAGGGGTCACGGTACAATGAGCAGTTCTTC.

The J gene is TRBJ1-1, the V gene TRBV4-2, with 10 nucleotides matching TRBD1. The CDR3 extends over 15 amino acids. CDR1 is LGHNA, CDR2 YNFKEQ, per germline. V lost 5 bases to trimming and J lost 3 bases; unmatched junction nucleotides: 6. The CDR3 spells CASSGRDRGYTEAFF. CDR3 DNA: TGTGCCAGCAGCGGCCGGGACAGGGGATACACTGAAGCTTTCTTT.

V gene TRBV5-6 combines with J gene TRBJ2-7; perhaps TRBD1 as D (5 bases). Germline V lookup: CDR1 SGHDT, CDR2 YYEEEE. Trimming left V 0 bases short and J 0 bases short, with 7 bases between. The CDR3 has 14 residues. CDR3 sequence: CASSLGQSSYEQYF. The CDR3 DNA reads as TGTGCCAGCAGCTTGGGACAGAGCTCCTACGAGCAGTACTTC.

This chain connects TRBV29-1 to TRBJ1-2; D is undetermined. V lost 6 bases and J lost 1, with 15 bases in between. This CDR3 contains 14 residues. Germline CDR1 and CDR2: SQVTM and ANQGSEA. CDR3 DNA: TGCAGCGTCGCACCAGAACATGTTAACTATGGCTACACCTTC. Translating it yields CSVAPEHVNYGYTF.

This CDR3 reads CASSPGVREGYTF. The CDR3 DNA is TGTGCCAGCAGCCCTGGGGTGAGGGAAGGCTACACCTTC. The chain has TRBV5-4 and TRBJ1-2; no definite D call. The ends were cut back, 4 bases at V and 8 bases at J, with 15 bases in the middle. Germline V CDR1 and CDR2: SGHNT, YYREEE (reference sequence). The CDR3 is 13 amino acids.